This T cell receptor (beta chain) was identified during a study of identical twins. Study-level points and caveats: Out-of-frame alpha sequences shared by twins were enriched for low generation probability.

This clonotype appeared a few times. Its target is unknown. J lost 4 bases, V lost 0 bases, and 5 bases had no gene match. Germline V gives CDR1 SGHRS, CDR2 YFSETQ. The CDR3 sequence is 15 residues long. Via MiXCR, TCRdb re-called the 5' RACE reads, giving one row per CDR3 protein. The sample consists of roughly 690,000 distinct CDR3 sequences, around 20% of them appearing once. The data were also submitted as part of a second study, on T cells expressing NK-cell markers. That investigation notes: Of the CD8+ T cell pool in five or six donors, roughly 1.0-8% was accounted for by dominant NKG2C+ clonotypes.

Sequenced input: PBMCs. This clonotype originated in a woman between 18 and 29 years old in good health. The chain carries TRBV5-1 and TRBJ2-5; 8 bases align to TRBD2. CDR3 loop: CASSLAWTSSETQYF. The CDR3 DNA reads TGCGCCAGCAGCTTGGCCTGGACTAGCTCAGAGACCCAGTACTTC.